One T cell receptor (beta chain) is described in this entry. This record belongs to a study of blood T cell repertoires in COVID-19. Study information: Sample material is recorded as cDNA or gDNA derived from T cells, B-cell-depleted T cells, or PBMCs.

Assay: immunoSEQ multiplex PCR; the TCRdb copy retains only in-frame clones and omits some. The table lists 80,000 to 100,000 clones, about 95% of them singletons. V trimming: 6 bases; J trimming: 5 bases; junction bases outside the gene matches: 8. CDR3 length: 14 amino acids. The germline V gene has CDR1 SGHRS and CDR2 YFSETQ. Sequenced input: peripheral blood. The J gene is TRBJ2-5, the V gene TRBV5-1; 9 bases line up with TRBD2. The TCR comes from a human donor with active COVID-19. The donor label of this sample is uncertain. CDR3 protein: CASTRGGAGETQYF. Here the CDR3 DNA reads TGCGCCAGCACCCGCGGGGGGGCCGGCGAGACCCAGTACTTC. The full variable domain, with the rest looked up from reference TRBV5-1 and TRBJ2-5, is KAGVTQTPRYLIKTRGQQVTLSCSPISGHRSVSWYQQTPGQGLQFLFEYFSETQRNKGNFPGRFSGRQFSNSRSEMNVSTLELGDSALYLCASTRGGAGETQYFGPGTRLLVL.